This TCR beta chain was recorded in a study of technical replicates of blood from a handful of donors (dated by TCRdb to 2015 to 2018). Details on this clone: The antigen it recognizes is unknown. No much larger clonotype is one base removed from it; base qualities were not supplied.

From the cysteine through the phenylalanine, the CDR3 covers 14 amino acids. CDR3 DNA only is kept here, 42 bases in frame from base 1. The germline V gene encodes CDR1 MGHDK and CDR2 SYGVNS. V and J lose 2 bases and 3 bases, and a span of 7 bases separates them. Libraries were constructed by the immunoSEQ multiplex PCR assay. TCRdb obtained this table from immuneACCESS and retained in-frame rearrangements with V and J assigned. These tables miss some clones; where compared with another copy, unresolved V genes account for less than half of the shortfall, and the remainder is unexplained. This sample lists under 85,000 clones; just under 95% were detected once. The ten largest clones capture around 0.4% of the sample.

This clonotype was sampled from a human donor in good health. Sequencing used T cells isolated from PBMCs. Rearrangement joined TRBV25-1 to TRBJ2-2; the D gene remains uncertain. This receptor has the CDR3 CASSEDTDTGELFF. In nucleotide form, the sequence is TGTGCCAGCAGTGAAGACACGGACACCGGGGAGCTGTTTTTT.